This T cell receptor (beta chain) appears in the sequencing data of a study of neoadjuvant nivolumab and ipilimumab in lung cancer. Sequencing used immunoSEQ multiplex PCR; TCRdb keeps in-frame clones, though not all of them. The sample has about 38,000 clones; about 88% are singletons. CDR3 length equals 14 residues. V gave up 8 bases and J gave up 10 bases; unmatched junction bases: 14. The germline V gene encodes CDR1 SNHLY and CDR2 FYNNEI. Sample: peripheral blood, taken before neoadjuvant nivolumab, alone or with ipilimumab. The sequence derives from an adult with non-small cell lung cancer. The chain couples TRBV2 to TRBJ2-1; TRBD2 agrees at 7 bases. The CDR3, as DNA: TGTGCCAGCGGGGTAGCGGGCCCAAATAACGAGCAGTTCTTC. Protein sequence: CASGVAGPNNEQFF. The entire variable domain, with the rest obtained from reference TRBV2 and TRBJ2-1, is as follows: EPEVTQTPSHQVTQMGQEVILRCVPISNHLYFYWYRQILGQKVEFLVSFYNNEISEKSEIFDDQFSVERPDGSNFTLKIRSTKLEDSAMYFCASGVAGPNNEQFFGPGTRLTVL.